Shown below are 10 T cell receptor beta chains from a single sample sequenced in a study of blood T cells in healthy people across ages. Together with a sample-barcoded 5' primer, a J-beta primer mix was included in a second PCR lasting about 7 to 11 cycles. TCRdb ran MiXCR on the 5' RACE reads and lists one entry per CDR3 protein. The data show 980,000 or so distinct CDR3 sequences, around 46% seen once. Sequenced sample: blood. The receptors originated from a man aged 25-45 years in good health.

This chain joins TRBV5-5 and TRBJ2-2; 7 bases fit TRBD1. V shed 4 bases, J shed 5 bases, and the junction held 5 bases outside the gene matches. Germline CDR1 SGHKS, CDR2 YYEKEE (reference sequence). There are 14 residues in the CDR3. CDR3 protein: CASSTDRTTGELFF. The CDR3 DNA follows: TGTGCCAGCAGCACGGACAGGACGACCGGGGAGCTGTTTTTT.

This clonotype was seen a few times. This chain uses TRBV10-3 with TRBJ1-4; possible D gene TRBD1, 5 bases. This CDR3 contains 14 residues. Germline-derived CDR1 and CDR2 are ENHRY and SYGVKD. V lost 6 bases, J lost 4 bases, and 12 bases lay in between. For the CDR3, the DNA is TGTGCCATCAGCCCTGGGGGGAATAATGAAAAACTGTTTTTT. Amino acids: CAISPGGNNEKLFF.

Notes on this clonotype: A much larger clone differs by one base, so this may be a read error. The rearrangement links TRBV5-4 to TRBJ2-6, with TRBD1 identical over 7 bases. The CDR3 is 19 residues long. Germline loops: CDR1 SGHNT, CDR2 YYREEE (reference sequence). CDR3: CACSTLGDRLTSGANVLTF. CDR3 in DNA: TGTGCCTGCAGCACGTTGGGGGACAGACTGACTTCTGGGGCCAACGTCCTGACTTTC.

The CDR3 DNA reads TGTGCCAGCAGCCTTGAGGACCCCTACGAGCAGTACTTC. Translating gives CASSLEDPYEQYF. This chain uses TRBV7-2 with TRBJ2-7; D not certain. V lost 5 bases to trimming and J lost 2 bases, with 10 bases between them. The V gene's germline CDR1 is SGHTA and CDR2 FQGNSA. This CDR3 region has 13 residues. Drawing the rest from reference TRBV7-2 and TRBJ2-7, the complete variable domain is GAGVSQSPSNKVTEKGKDVELRCDPISGHTALYWYRQSLGQGLEFLIYFQGNSAPDKSGLPSDRFSAERTGGSVSTLTIQRTQQEDSAVYLCASSLEDPYEQYFGPGTRLTVT.

The chain carries TRBV5-1 and TRBJ1-1; perhaps TRBD1 as D (5 bases). The CDR3 is 16 residues long. Germline V CDR1 and CDR2: SGHRS, YFSETQ. V lost 7 bases to trimming and J lost 8 bases, with 27 bases between them. Here the CDR3 reads CASRPGIETVPREAFF. CDR3 nucleotide sequence: TGCGCCAGCCGTCCAGGGATAGAGACAGTACCCCGGGAAGCTTTCTTT.

The CDR3 protein is CASSQPGQGNNEQFF. The CDR3 DNA reads TGTGCCAGCAGCCAACCGGGACAGGGGAACAATGAGCAGTTCTTC. The J gene is TRBJ2-1, the V gene TRBV4-2, with TRBD1 matching over 10 bases. Germline trimming cut 2 bases from V and 5 bases from J; bases unmatched to any gene: 3. The CDR3 totals 15 residues. CDR1 is LGHNA and CDR2 is YNFKEQ in the germline V gene.

The chain recombines TRBV4-1 with TRBJ1-1; no definite D call. V lost 1 base and J lost 4, with 13 bases in between. The germline gives CDR1 MGHRA, CDR2 YSYEKL. This CDR3 is 15 amino acids long. The DNA of the CDR3 is TGCGCCAGCAGCCAAGTCGGCGGCCTGGGCACTGAAGCTTTCTTT. Protein product: CASSQVGGLGTEAFF.

This clonotype appeared a few times. This CDR3 reads CASSYSGTGGAETQYF. The CDR3 nucleotides are TGTGCCAGCAGTTACTCAGGGACAGGGGGCGCAGAGACCCAGTACTTC. V and J are TRBV6-5 and TRBJ2-5; 12 bases align to TRBD1. The trim removed 0 bases at V and 4 bases at J, leaving 3 bases unmatched. This CDR3 contains 16 residues. The germline CDR1 and CDR2 sequences are MNHEY and SVGAGI.

This clonotype appeared many times. The chain employs TRBV4-2 and TRBJ1-5; TRBD1 matches at 7 bases. The CDR3 is made up of 17 amino acids. V trimming: 2 bases; J trimming: 0 bases; junction bases outside the gene matches: 7. The germline gives CDR1 LGHNA, CDR2 YNFKEQ. CDR3 sequence reads: CASSQSGGRYSNQPQHF. CDR3 DNA: TGTGCCAGCAGCCAATCAGGGGGAAGATATAGCAATCAGCCCCAGCATTTT.

The chain is built from TRBV6-2 or TRBV6-3 and TRBJ2-7; 8 positions agree with TRBD2. This CDR3 comprises 15 residues. Germline loops: CDR1 MNHEY, CDR2 SVGEGT. V was clipped by 6 bases and J by 2 bases; unmatched bases: 9. CDR3 sequence reads: CASRNSGVPTYEQYF. The CDR3 region has the DNA TGTGCCAGCAGGAATAGCGGGGTACCAACCTACGAGCAGTACTTC.